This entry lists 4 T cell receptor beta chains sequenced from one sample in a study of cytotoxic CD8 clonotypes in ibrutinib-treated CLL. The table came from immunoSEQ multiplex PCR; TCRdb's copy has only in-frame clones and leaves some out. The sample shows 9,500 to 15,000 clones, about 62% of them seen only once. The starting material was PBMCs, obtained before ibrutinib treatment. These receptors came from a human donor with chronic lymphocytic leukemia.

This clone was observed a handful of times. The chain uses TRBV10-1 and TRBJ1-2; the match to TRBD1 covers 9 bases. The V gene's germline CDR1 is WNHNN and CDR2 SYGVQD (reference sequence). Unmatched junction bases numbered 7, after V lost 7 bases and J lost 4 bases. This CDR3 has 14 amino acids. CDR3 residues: CASTEGTGSYGYTF. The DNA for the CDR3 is TGCGCCAGCACCGAGGGGACAGGGAGCTATGGCTACACCTTC.

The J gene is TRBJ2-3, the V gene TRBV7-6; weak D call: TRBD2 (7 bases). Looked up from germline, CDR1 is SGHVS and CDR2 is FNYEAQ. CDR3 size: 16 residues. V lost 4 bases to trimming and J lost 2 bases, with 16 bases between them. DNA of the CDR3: TGTGCCAGCAGCTGGGGGAGGGGGGCTCACACAGATACGCAGTATTTT. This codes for CASSWGRGAHTDTQYF.

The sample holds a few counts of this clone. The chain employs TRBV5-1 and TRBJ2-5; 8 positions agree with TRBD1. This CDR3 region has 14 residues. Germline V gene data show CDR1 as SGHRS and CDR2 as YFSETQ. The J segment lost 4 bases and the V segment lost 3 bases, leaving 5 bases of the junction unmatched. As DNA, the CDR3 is TGCGCCAGCAGCTCCGGACAGGGTAGAGAGACCCAGTACTTC. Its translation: CASSSGQGRETQYF.

The CDR3 loop reads CASSLVSGLTEAFF. CDR3 nucleotides: TGTGCCAGCAGCTTAGTATCCGGGCTCACTGAAGCTTTCTTT. The chain joins TRBV7-9 to TRBJ1-1; D is unresolved. This CDR3 region has 14 residues. From germline, CDR1 is SEHNR and CDR2 FQNEAQ (reference sequence). Trimming took 1 base from V and 4 from J, leaving 10 bases between them.